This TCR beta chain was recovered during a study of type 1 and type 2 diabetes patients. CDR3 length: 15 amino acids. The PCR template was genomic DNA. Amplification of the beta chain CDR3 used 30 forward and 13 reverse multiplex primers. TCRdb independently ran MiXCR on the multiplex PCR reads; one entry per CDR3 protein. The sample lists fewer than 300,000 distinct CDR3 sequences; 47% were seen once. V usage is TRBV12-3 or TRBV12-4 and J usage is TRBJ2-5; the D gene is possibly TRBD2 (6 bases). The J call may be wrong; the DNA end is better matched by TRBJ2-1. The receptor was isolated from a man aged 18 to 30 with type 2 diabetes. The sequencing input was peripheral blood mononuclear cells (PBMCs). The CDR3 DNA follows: TGTGCCAGCAGTTTGCGGAGGGCCTTGGAGCATGAGCAGTTCTTC. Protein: CASSLRRALEHEQFF.